Sequencing of this T cell receptor beta chain was carried out in a study of control samples from healthy donors and cancer patients (dated by TCRdb to the early 2020s). Inclusive of the bounding cysteine and phenylalanine, the CDR3 is 16 residues long. The kept DNA is CDR3 alone, 48 bases in frame from the first base. The germline V gene provides CDR1 LGHNA and CDR2 YNFKEQ. V gives up 1 base and J gives up 4 bases, and the segment between their germline ends measures 14 bases. This clone showed up just a few times. What this receptor recognizes is not known. There are no base qualities to consult, and no much larger clone falls within one base. The library was produced with the immunoSEQ multiplex PCR assay. The immuneACCESS repertoire file appears here via TCRdb, limited to in-frame rearrangements. These files lack a portion of the clones; in checked studies, under half of the deficit traces to unresolved V genes, and the cause of the others is not known. Present in this sample are 90,000 to 100,000 clones, around 80% of which were seen just once. The biggest ten clones account for 10% to 13% of the sample.

The rearrangement joined TRBV4-2 to TRBJ1-3, with TRBD1 perhaps the D gene, on 5 matching bases. The TCR was taken from a woman under 40 in good health. Sequenced material: blood. The CDR3 sequence is CASSQGDQTGGNTIYF. The sequence in DNA is TGTGCCAGCAGCCAAGGGGACCAAACTGGGGGAAACACCATATATTTT.